This entry features one T cell receptor beta chain sequence. Those who participated ranged in age from roughly 18 to 89 years and resided in approximately 23 US areas. During the 2 weeks before they entered the study, exposed participants had met someone with a PCR-confirmed or clinician-diagnosed COVID-19 case. This record comes from a study of blood T cell repertoires in COVID-19. Across the whole study: Sample material is recorded as cDNA or gDNA derived from T cells, B-cell-depleted T cells, or PBMCs.

Deletions cut 3 bases from V and 7 bases from J, with 27 bases between. From germline, CDR1 is LGHNA and CDR2 YNFKEQ. The CDR3 extends over 18 amino acids. The authors' processing: Reference gene primer amplification in the assay estimated nucleated cell counts. TCRdb's table, derived via immunoSEQ multiplex PCR, lists solely in-frame clones and lacks some. V and J calls and clone size are given by that table; D and trimming were obtained from the DNA. The table has a few hundred thousand clones, roughly 89% seen once. This clonotype was obtained from a man between 25 and 39 years old who had been exposed to COVID-19. Sequencing was performed on PBMCs or T cells enriched from blood (not recorded which). This rearrangement joins TRBV4-2 to TRBJ2-5; weak D call: TRBD1 (5 bases). The CDR3 coding sequence is TGTGCCAGCAGCCACCCTGGGGCTAGACCCGGCGGCATTGGGACCCAGTACTTC. Its protein product is CASSHPGARPGGIGTQYF.